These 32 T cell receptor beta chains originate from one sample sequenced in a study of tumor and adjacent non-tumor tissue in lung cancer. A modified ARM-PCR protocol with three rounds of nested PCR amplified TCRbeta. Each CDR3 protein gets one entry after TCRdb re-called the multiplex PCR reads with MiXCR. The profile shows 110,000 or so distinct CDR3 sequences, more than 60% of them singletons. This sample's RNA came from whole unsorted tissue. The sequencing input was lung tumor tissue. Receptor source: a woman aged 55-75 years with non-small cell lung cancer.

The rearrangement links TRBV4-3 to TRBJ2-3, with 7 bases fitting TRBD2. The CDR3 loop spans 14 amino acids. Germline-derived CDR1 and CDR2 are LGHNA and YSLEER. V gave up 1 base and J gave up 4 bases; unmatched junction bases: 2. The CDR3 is CASSQASGPDTQYF. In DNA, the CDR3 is TGCGCCAGCAGCCAAGCTAGCGGACCAGATACGCAGTATTTT.

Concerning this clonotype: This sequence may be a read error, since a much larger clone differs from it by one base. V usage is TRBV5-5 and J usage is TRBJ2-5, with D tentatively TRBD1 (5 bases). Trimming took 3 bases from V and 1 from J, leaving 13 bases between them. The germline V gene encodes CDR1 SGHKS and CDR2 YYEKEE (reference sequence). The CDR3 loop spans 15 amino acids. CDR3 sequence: CASSSCGAAQETQYF. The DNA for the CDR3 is TGTGCCAGCAGCTCCTGTGGGGCGGCCCAAGAGACCCAGTACTTC.

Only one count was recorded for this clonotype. The chain's CDR3 is CASLGGGPYWQYF. DNA for the CDR3: TGTGCCAGCCTTGGGGGGGGACCCTACTGGCAGTACTTC. The rearrangement links TRBV12-3 or TRBV12-4 to TRBJ2-7, with TRBD2 matching over 7 bases. This CDR3 has 13 amino acids. V shed 8 bases and J 9 bases; nucleotides not matched to a gene: 13.

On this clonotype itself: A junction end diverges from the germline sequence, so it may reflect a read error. The CDR3 DNA follows: TGCAGCGTTGGTCCCGATGGGACAGGACTTGAAACTTTCTTT. Translation: CSVGPDGTGLETFF. This chain joins TRBV29-1 and TRBJ1-1, with 8 bases fitting TRBD1. Germline loops: CDR1 SQVTM, CDR2 ANQGSEA. The CDR3 length is 14 residues.

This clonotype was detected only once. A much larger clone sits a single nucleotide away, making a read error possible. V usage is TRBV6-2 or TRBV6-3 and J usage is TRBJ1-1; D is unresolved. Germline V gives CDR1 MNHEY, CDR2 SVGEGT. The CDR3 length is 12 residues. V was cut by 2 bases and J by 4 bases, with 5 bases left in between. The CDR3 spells CASSYMATEAFF. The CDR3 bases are TGTGCCAGCAGTTACATGGCCACTGAAGCTTTCTTT.

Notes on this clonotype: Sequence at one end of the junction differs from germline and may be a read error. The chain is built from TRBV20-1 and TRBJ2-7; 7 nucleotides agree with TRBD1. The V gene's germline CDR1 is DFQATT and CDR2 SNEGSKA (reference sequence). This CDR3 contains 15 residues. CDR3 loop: CSTREGEGATYEQYF. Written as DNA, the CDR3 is TGCAGTACTAGGGAAGGAGAGGGGGCCACCTACGAGCAGTACTTC.

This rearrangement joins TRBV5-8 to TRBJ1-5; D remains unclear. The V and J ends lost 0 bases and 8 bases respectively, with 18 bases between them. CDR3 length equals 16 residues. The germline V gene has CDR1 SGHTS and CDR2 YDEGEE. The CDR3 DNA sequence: TGTGCCAGCAGCTTGGTTGCTGGGAGGGATAATGAGCCCCAGCATTTT. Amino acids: CASSLVAGRDNEPQHF.

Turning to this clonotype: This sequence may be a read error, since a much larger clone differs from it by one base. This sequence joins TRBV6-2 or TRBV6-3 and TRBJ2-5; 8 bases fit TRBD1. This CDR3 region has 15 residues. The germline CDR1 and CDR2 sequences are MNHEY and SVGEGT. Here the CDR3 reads CTSSYSGQDLETQYF. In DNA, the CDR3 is TGTACCAGCAGTTACTCGGGACAGGACTTAGAGACCCAGTACTTC.

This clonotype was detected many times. DNA of the CDR3: TGTGCCAGCACTCGAACCCCCGGTCATGAGGCTTTCTTT. It specifies CASTRTPGHEAFF. The V and J genes are TRBV6-2 or TRBV6-3 and TRBJ1-1; D is uncertain. Trimming cost V 7 bases and J 11 bases, with 20 bases left between them. Germline lookup yields CDR1 MNHEY and CDR2 SVGEGT. There are 13 residues in the CDR3.

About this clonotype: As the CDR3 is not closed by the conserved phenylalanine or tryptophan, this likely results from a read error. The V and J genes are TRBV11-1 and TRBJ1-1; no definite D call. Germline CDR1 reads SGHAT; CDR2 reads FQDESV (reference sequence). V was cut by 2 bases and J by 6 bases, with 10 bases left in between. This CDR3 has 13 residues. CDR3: CASSLLADAEAFL. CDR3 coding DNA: TGTGCCAGCAGCTTACTGGCAGACGCTGAAGCTTTCTTA.

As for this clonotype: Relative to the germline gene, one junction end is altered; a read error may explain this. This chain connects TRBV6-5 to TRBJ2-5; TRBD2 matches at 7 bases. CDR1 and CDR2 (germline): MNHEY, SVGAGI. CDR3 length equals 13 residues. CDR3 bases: TGTACCAGCAATGCGGGAGTAGAAGAGACCCAGTACTTC. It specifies CTSNAGVEETQYF.

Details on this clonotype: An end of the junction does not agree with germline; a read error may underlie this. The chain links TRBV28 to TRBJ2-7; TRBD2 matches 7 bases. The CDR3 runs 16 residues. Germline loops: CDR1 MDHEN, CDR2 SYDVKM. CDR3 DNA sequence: TGTGCCAGCAATCCAGATCGAGCTAGCGGTTCCTACGAGAAGTATTTC. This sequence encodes CASNPDRASGSYEKYF. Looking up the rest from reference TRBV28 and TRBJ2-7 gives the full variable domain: DVKVTQSSRYLVKRTGEKVFLECVQDMDHENMFWYRQDPGLGLRLIYFSYDVKMKEKGDIPEGYSVSREKKERFSLILESASTNQTSMYLCASNPDRASGSYEKYFGPGTRLTVT.

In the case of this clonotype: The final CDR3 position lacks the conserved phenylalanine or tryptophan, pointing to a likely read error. The CDR3 DNA reads TGCGGTGCCACACAGGCAACTAATCAGCCCCAGCATTTA. Translating gives CGATQATNQPQHL. The chain uses TRBV20-1 and TRBJ1-5; a weak D match, TRBD1 (5 bases). Germline CDR1 and CDR2: DFQATT and SNEGSKA (reference sequence). The CDR3 length is 13 residues.

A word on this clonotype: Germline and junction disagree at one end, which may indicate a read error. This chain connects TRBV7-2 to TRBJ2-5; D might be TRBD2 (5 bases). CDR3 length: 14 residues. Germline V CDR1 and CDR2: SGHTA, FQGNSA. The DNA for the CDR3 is TGTGCCAGCAGCTTATTAGGGAGAGGAGAGACCCATTACTTC. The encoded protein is CASSLLGRGETHYF.

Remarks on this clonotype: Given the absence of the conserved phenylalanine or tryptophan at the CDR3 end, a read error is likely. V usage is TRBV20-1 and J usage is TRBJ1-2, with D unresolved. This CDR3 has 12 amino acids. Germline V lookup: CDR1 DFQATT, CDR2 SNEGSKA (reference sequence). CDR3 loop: CSATPTYYSYTS. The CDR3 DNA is TGCAGTGCAACCCCAACTTACTATAGCTACACCTCC.

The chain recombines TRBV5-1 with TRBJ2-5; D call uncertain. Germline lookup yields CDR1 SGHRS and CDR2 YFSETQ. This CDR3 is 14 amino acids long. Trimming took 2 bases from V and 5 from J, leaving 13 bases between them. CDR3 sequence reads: CASSLDGNGETQYF. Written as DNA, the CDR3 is TGCGCCAGCAGCTTAGATGGGAATGGGGAGACCCAGTACTTC.

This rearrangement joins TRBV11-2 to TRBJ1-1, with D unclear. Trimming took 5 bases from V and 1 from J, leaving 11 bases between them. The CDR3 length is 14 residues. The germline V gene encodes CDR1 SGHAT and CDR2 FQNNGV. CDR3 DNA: TGTGCCAGCAGCCCCGGTCGACAGAACACTGAAGCTTTCTTT. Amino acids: CASSPGRQNTEAFF.

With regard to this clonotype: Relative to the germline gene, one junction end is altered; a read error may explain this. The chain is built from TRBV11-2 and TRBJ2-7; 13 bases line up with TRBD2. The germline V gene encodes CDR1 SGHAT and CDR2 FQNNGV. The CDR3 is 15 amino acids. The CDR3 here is CACSNWTSGSYEQYF. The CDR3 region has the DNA TGTGCCTGCAGCAACTGGACTAGCGGGAGCTACGAGCAGTACTTC.

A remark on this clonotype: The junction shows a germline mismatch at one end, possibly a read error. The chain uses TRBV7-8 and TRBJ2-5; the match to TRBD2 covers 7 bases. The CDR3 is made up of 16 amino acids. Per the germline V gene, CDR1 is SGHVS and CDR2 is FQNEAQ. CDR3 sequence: CVSSLMGGSRTETQYF. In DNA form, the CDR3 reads TGTGTCAGCAGCTTAATGGGCGGGAGTAGAACAGAGACCCAGTACTTC.

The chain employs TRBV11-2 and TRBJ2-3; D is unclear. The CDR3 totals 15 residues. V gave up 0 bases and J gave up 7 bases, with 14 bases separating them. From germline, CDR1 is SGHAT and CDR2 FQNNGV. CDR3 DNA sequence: TGTGCCAGCAGCTTAGAGCCCCGACGTGGTAATACGCAGTATTTT. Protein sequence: CASSLEPRRGNTQYF. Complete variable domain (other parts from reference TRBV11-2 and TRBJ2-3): EAGVAQSPRYKIIEKRQSVAFWCNPISGHATLYWYQQILGQGPKLLIQFQNNGVVDDSQLPKDRFSAERLKGVDSTLKIQPAKLEDSAVYLCASSLEPRRGNTQYFGPGTRLTVL.

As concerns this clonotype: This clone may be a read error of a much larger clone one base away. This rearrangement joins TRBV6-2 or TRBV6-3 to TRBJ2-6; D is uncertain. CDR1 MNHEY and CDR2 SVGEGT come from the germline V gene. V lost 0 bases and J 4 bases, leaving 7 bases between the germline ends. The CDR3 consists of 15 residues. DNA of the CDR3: TGTGCCAGCAGTTACTCGATATCCGGGGCCAACGTCCTGACTTTC. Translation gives CASSYSISGANVLTF.

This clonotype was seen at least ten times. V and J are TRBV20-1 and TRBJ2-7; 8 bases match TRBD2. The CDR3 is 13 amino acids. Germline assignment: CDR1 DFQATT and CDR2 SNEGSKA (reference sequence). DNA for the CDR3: TGCAGCGGTTTGTCGGGAGGGTTGGGCGAGCAGTACTTC. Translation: CSGLSGGLGEQYF.

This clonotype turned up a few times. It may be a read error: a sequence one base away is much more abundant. In DNA, the CDR3 is TGTGCCAGCAGCTCCCTGGGGGGCAGGCGTGGCTACACCTTC. This encodes CASSSLGGRRGYTF. J is TRBJ1-2 and V is TRBV5-4; D perhaps matches TRBD1 (6 bases). Germline V lookup: CDR1 SGHNT, CDR2 YYREEE (reference sequence). The CDR3 is made up of 14 amino acids. V was clipped by 3 bases and J by 7 bases, with 16 bases between them.

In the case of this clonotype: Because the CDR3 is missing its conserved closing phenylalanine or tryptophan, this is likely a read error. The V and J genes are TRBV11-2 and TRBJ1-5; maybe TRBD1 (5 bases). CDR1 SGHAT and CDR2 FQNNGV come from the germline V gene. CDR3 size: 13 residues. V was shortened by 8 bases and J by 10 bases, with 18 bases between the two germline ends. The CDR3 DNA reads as TGTGCCAGCTCACGGAACAGGAGTCAACCCCAGCATTAT. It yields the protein CASSRNRSQPQHY.

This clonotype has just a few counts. The CDR3 spells CASSFGRERGYTF. In DNA form, the CDR3 reads TGTGCCAGCAGTTTTGGCAGGGAGCGCGGCTACACCTTC. This sequence joins TRBV28 and TRBJ1-2; weak D call: TRBD1 (5 bases). There are 13 residues in the CDR3. Per germline, CDR1 MDHEN and CDR2 SYDVKM. V was pared by 3 bases and J by 8 bases, with 13 bases between.

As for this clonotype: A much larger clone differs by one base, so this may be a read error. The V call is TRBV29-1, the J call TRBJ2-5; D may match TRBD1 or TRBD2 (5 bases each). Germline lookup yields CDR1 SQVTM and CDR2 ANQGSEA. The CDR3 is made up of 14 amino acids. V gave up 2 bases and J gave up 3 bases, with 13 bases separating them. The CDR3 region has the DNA TGCAGCGTTGAAAGGGACGGGGTTGAAGAGACCCAGTACTTC. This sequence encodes CSVERDGVEETQYF.

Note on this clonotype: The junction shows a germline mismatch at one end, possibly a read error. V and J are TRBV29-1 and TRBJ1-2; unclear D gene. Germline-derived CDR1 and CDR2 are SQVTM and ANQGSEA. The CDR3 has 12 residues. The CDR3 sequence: CIVVGIPYGYTF. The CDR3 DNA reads TGCATCGTTGTCGGCATCCCTTATGGCTACACCTTC.

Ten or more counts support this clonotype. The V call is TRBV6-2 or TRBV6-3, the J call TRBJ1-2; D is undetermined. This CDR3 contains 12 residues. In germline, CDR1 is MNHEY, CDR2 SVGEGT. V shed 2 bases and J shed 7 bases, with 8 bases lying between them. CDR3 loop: CASSYLRFGYTF. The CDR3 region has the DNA TGTGCCAGCAGTTACCTCAGGTTTGGCTACACCTTC.

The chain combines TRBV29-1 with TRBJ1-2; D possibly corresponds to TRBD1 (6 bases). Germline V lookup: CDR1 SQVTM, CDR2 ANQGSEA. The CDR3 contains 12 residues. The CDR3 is CSFAEGGYGYTF. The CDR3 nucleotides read TGCAGTTTCGCCGAGGGGGGCTATGGCTACACCTTC.

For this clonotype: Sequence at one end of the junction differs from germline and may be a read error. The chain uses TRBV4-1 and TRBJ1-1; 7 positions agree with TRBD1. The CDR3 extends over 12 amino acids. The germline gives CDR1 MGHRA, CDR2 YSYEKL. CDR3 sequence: CALGQANTEVFF. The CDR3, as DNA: TGCGCCCTAGGACAGGCAAACACTGAAGTTTTCTTT.

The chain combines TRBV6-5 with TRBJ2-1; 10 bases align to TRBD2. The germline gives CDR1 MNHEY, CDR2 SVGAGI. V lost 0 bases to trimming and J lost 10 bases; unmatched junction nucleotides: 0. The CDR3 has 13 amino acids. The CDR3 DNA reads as TGTGCCAGCAGTTACTCGGGACTAGCGGAGCAGTTCTTC. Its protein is CASSYSGLAEQFF.

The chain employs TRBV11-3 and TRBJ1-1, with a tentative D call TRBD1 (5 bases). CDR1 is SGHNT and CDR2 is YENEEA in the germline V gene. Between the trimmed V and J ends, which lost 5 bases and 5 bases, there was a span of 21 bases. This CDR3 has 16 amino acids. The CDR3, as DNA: TGTGCCAGCAGCCACCGGGACGGACATTTGGGAACTGAAGCTTTCTTT. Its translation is CASSHRDGHLGTEAFF.